The 6 T cell receptor beta chains below come from one sample, sequenced in a study of shared clonotypes between healthy human individuals. Profiled with immunoSEQ multiplex PCR; TCRdb holds only in-frame clones, not every one. This sample has approximately 2.5 million clones, with approximately 94% found just once. The specimen sequenced was naive CD4+ T cells sorted from blood. As to subset: CD45RA+ positively selected. The receptors stem from a young man in good health.

The chain couples TRBV29-1 to TRBJ2-1; D gene uncertain. The CDR3 sequence is 15 residues long. Trimming took off 0 bases at V and 5 bases at J, with 14 bases between the two ends. Germline assignment: CDR1 SQVTM and CDR2 ANQGSEA. The DNA for the CDR3 is TGCAGCGTTGAAGACCAGGCGGTTTGGGACAATGAGCAGTTCTTC. Residues: CSVEDQAVWDNEQFF.

V gene TRBV19 combines with J gene TRBJ2-7; 8 nucleotides agree with TRBD1. There are 16 residues in the CDR3. CDR1 and CDR2 (germline): LNHDA, SQIVND (reference sequence). J gave up 2 bases and V 5 bases, and 11 bases lay outside the gene matches. For the CDR3, the DNA is TGTGCCAGTAGTCTCCCTCGGACAGGGCCAACCTACGAGCAGTACTTC. It specifies CASSLPRTGPTYEQYF.

Only one count was recorded for this clone. This chain uses TRBV4-1 with TRBJ2-5, with 8 bases fitting TRBD1. After removal of 1 base from V and 4 bases from J, the junction contained 8 bases not matched to a gene. From germline, CDR1 is MGHRA and CDR2 YSYEKL. The CDR3 contains 16 residues. The CDR3 bases are TGCGCCAGCAGCCAAGTCCGGGACAGGTGGGGAGAGACCCAGTACTTC. It encodes CASSQVRDRWGETQYF.

The V and J genes are TRBV4-1 and TRBJ1-2, with a possible D match to TRBD1 (5 bases). Germline-derived CDR1 and CDR2 are MGHRA and YSYEKL. The length of the CDR3 is 15 residues. V was cut by 1 base and J by 3 bases, with 12 bases left in between. CDR3 DNA sequence: TGCGCCAGCAGCCAAGGAGGGGTGAACGACTATGGCTACACCTTC. It yields the protein CASSQGGVNDYGYTF.

The V call is TRBV6-5, the J call TRBJ2-2; 9 positions match TRBD2. CDR1 is MNHEY and CDR2 is SVGAGI in the germline V gene. The CDR3 loop spans 16 amino acids. V was pared by 3 bases and J by 5 bases, with 7 bases of the junction left unmatched. The CDR3 here is CASSYGAGGLTGELFF. In DNA, the CDR3 is TGTGCCAGCAGTTATGGGGCGGGAGGGTTGACCGGGGAGCTGTTTTTT.

CDR3 DNA sequence: TGTGCCAGCAGCGTAGAACAGCTAGACACCATATATTTT. Translation: CASSVEQLDTIYF. The gene calls are TRBV9 and TRBJ1-3; D call uncertain. The germline V gene has CDR1 SGDLS and CDR2 YYNGEE. V was cut by 0 bases and J by 8 bases, with 9 bases left in between. The CDR3 has 13 residues.